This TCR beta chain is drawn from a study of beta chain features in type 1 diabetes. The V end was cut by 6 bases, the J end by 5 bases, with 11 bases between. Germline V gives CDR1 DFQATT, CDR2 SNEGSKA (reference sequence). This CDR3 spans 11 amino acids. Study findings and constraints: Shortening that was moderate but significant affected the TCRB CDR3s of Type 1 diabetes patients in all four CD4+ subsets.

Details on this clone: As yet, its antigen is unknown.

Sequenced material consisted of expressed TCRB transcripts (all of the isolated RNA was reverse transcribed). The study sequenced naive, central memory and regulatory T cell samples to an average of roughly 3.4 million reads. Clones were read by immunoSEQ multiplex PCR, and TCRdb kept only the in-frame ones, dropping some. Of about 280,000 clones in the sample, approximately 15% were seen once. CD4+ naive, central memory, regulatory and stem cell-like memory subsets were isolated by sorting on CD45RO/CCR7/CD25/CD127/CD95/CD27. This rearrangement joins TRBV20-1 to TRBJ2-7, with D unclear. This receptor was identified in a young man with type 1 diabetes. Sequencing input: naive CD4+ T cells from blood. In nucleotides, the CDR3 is TGCAGTGCGGGCGCCTCGCACGAGCAGTACTTC. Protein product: CSAGASHEQYF.